Reported below is one TCR beta chain. Its antigen is undetermined. This specimen belongs to a study of post-analysis software for immune sequencing data. Findings of the study overall: Strong co-clustering by F measure was seen for same-batch samples. The five TRBV segments detected at higher frequency in patients than in controls included TRBV5-6, TRBV5-1 and TRBV20-1.

Trimming pared 5 bases from V and 8 bases from J, leaving 9 bases between. Germline V gene lookup returns CDR1 SGHTA and CDR2 FQGTGA. The CDR3 runs to 11 residues. Unique-molecular-identifier-tagged TCR beta cDNA libraries were used. TCRdb re-derived calls from the PCR reads in MiXCR, one entry per CDR3 protein. The sample includes around 400,000 distinct CDR3 sequences, about a third of them seen just once. The source of this sequence is a girl aged 10 to 17 with multiple sclerosis. The chain uses TRBV7-3 and TRBJ1-1; a possible D gene is TRBD1 (5 bases). Sequenced input: blood. In nucleotides, the CDR3 is TGTGCCAGCAGCGGGACGTTCGAAGCTTTCTTT. It yields the protein CASSGTFEAFF.